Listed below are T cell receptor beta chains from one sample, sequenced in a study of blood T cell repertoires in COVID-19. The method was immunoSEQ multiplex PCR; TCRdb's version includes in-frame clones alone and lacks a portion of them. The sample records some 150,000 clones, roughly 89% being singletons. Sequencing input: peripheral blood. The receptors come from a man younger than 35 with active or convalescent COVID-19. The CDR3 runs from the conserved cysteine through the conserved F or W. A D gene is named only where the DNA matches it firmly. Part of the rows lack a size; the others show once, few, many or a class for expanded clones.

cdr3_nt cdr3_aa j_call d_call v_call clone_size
TGTGCCAGCAGCTTAACGGGCGAGATCACAGATACGCAGTATTTT CASSLTGEITDTQYF TRBJ2-3 - TRBV7-3 -
TGTGCCAGCAGTTACTTTGGGGGACAGGGATACTACGAGCAGTACTTC CASSYFGGQGYYEQYF TRBJ2-7 TRBD1 TRBV6-2/TRBV6-3 -
TGTGCCAGCAGTTACTCGCCACAGCTTGAAGCTTTCTTT CASSYSPQLEAFF TRBJ1-1 - TRBV6-2/TRBV6-3 -
TGTGCCAGCAGTGAAGCGCTTCGGGACAGGGGGAAAAGCTCTGGAAACACCATATATTTT CASSEALRDRGKSSGNTIYF TRBJ1-3 TRBD1 TRBV6-1 -
TGTGCCAGCAGCCAACCCAATGCAGGGGTGGCAAACACCGGGGAGCTGTTTTTT CASSQPNAGVANTGELFF TRBJ2-2 - TRBV3-1/TRBV3-2 -
TGTGCCAGCAGCTCCGACAGGGGGCGCAGGCAGCCCCAGCATTTT CASSSDRGRRQPQHF TRBJ1-5 TRBD1 TRBV5-6 -
TGCGCCAGCAGCCAAGATCGGGTCCTAACGGGTGGTGAAAAACTGTTTTTT CASSQDRVLTGGEKLFF TRBJ1-4 - TRBV4-1 once
TGTGCCAGCACCCTACCCCCGACTAACTATGGCTACACCTTC CASTLPPTNYGYTF TRBJ1-2 - TRBV7-9 -
TGTGCCAGCAGCTCTCTAGCGGGACAAGAGACCCAGTACTTC CASSSLAGQETQYF TRBJ2-5 TRBD2 TRBV7-6 -
TGTGCCACCACGGGACAGGTGAACACTGAAGCTTTCTTT CATTGQVNTEAFF TRBJ1-1 TRBD1 TRBV15 once
TGCGCCAGCAGCCATCCCCCCGGGACTAGCGGGGGGGAATACCAAGAGACCCAGTACTTC CASSHPPGTSGGEYQETQYF TRBJ2-5 TRBD2 TRBV4-1 -
TGTGCCAGCAGCCAGATTAAAACTGGAAACACCATATATTTT CASSQIKTGNTIYF TRBJ1-3 - TRBV11-3 -
TGCAGCGGCTTGGGGACAGTGGGAAATGAAAAACTGTTTTTT CSGLGTVGNEKLFF TRBJ1-4 TRBD1 TRBV29-1 few
TGTGCCAGCAGCTTATCCGGACAGGGTACTCTTGAAGCTTTCTTT CASSLSGQGTLEAFF TRBJ1-1 TRBD1 TRBV11-2 -
TGTGCCAGCAGAAACAGGGAGGGGACTAGCGGGGACACCGGGGAGCTGTTTTTT CASRNREGTSGDTGELFF TRBJ2-2 TRBD2 TRBV11-3 -
TGTGCCAGCAGCCAAGATGCCCACAAGAACACTGAAGCTTTCTTT CASSQDAHKNTEAFF TRBJ1-1 - TRBV4-2 -
TGTGCCACCAGTGATTTGCATGGTGGGAGTCACTCAGATACGCAGTATTTT CATSDLHGGSHSDTQYF TRBJ2-3 - TRBV24-1 -
TGCGCCAGCAGCCAAGACCCGACTTTCGGCGAGCAGTACTTC CASSQDPTFGEQYF TRBJ2-7 - TRBV4-3 -
TGTGCCAGCAGTGATCGGGGGGAACCCTACAATGAGCAGTTCTTC CASSDRGEPYNEQFF TRBJ2-1 TRBD2 TRBV6-1 few
TGTGCCAGCCAGAGGACAGGGATGGAAAACTATGGCTACACCTTC CASQRTGMENYGYTF TRBJ1-2 TRBD1 TRBV2 -
TGTGCCAGCAGTGGTTTTTCAGCGGGAGGAGACGGGGAGCTGTTTTTT CASSGFSAGGDGELFF TRBJ2-2 TRBD2 TRBV27 -
TGCAGTGCTAGTAGAACAGGCGGCTACACCTTC CSASRTGGYTF TRBJ1-2 - TRBV20-1 -
TGTGCCAGCTCACCAGCAGGCTCCTACAATGAGCAGTTCTTC CASSPAGSYNEQFF TRBJ2-1 - TRBV18 -
TGTGCCAGCAGCCCACGGACTAGCGGAAAGAACACCGGGGAGCTGTTTTTT CASSPRTSGKNTGELFF TRBJ2-2 TRBD2 TRBV7-7 -
TGTGCCATCAGTGGGGGTCTAGCGGGAGACAACGAGCAGTACTTC CAISGGLAGDNEQYF TRBJ2-7 TRBD2 TRBV10-3 -
TGTGCCAGCACCACGGGGGGGGCGCAGGGGGCCAACGTCCTGACTTTC CASTTGGAQGANVLTF TRBJ2-6 TRBD2 TRBV28 -
TGTGCCAGCAGCTTAGCGCCCGCGACAGGGACCTACGAGCAGTACTTC CASSLAPATGTYEQYF TRBJ2-7 TRBD1 TRBV7-2 -
TGTGCCAGCAGCAAATCGCGCCGGTCGAACAGGGTCTACAATGAGCAGTTCTTC CASSKSRRSNRVYNEQFF TRBJ2-1 - TRBV21-1 once
TGCGCCAGCAGCCAAGATCTGTCAGCGAGGGAGACCCAGTACTTC CASSQDLSARETQYF TRBJ2-5 - TRBV4-1 -
TGTGCCAGCAGTTTTGGCGGGGGGGACTACAATGAGCAGTTCTTC CASSFGGGDYNEQFF TRBJ2-1 TRBD2 TRBV27 -
TGTGCCAGCAGCTTAGAAACCCCACAGGGGGGGGGCTCCTACGAGCAGTACTTC CASSLETPQGGGSYEQYF TRBJ2-7 - TRBV11-2 -
TGTGCCACCAGTGACCAAACAGGGGGCCGGGGTACGCAGTATTTT CATSDQTGGRGTQYF TRBJ2-3 TRBD1 TRBV24-1 -
TGTGCCAGCTCCACAGGGGAGGACACTGAAGCTTTCTTT CASSTGEDTEAFF TRBJ1-1 TRBD1 TRBV18 -
TGTGCCAGTAGTATTAGGCTTCCGGGACAGGTGAAGGGGAACACTGAAGCTTTCTTT CASSIRLPGQVKGNTEAFF TRBJ1-1 TRBD1 TRBV19 -
TGTGCCAGCAGCTTAAGGGGGGGGAACACTGAAGCTTTCTTT CASSLRGGNTEAFF TRBJ1-1 - TRBV11-2 once
TGTGCCAGCAGCCACGGGAGGACTTTCCACGAGCAGTACTTC CASSHGRTFHEQYF TRBJ2-7 TRBD2 TRBV7-8 once
TGTGCCAGCAGCTCCGACCAGGCGGGGCCCACCTCTCCATACGAGCAGTACTTC CASSSDQAGPTSPYEQYF TRBJ2-7 - TRBV5-4 -
TGTGCCAGCAGTGAAGCGTATATTGAGTCATCGGGGGGGGAAAAACTGTTTTTT CASSEAYIESSGGEKLFF TRBJ1-4 - TRBV6-1 -
TGTGCCAGCCGGACTAGTGGAGCAGATACGCAGTATTTT CASRTSGADTQYF TRBJ2-3 TRBD2 TRBV3-1/TRBV3-2 -